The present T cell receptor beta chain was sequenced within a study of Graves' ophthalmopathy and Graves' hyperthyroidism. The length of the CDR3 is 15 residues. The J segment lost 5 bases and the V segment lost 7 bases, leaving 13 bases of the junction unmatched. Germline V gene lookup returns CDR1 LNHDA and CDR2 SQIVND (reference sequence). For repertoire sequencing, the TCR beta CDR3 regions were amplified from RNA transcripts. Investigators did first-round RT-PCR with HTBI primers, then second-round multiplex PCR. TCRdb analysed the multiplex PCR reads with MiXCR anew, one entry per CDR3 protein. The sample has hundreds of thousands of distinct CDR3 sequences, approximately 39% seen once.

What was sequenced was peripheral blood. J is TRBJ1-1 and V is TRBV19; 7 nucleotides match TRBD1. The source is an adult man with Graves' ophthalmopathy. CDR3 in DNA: TGTGCCAGTACCAAGAGGGACAGACTGGGAACTGAAGCTTTCTTT. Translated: CASTKRDRLGTEAFF.